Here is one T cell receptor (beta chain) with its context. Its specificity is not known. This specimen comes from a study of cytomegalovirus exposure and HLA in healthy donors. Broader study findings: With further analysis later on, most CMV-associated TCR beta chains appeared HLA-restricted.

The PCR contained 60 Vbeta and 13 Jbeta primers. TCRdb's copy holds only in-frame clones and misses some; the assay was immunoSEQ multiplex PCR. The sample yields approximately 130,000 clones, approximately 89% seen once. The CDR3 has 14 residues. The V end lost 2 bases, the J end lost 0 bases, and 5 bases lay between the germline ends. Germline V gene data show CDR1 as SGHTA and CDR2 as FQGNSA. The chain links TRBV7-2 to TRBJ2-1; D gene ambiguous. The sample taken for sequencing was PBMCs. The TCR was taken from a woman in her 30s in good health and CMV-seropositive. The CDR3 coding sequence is TGTGCCAGCAGCTTACATAGCTCCTACAATGAGCAGTTCTTC. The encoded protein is CASSLHSSYNEQFF.